The present TCR beta chain was sequenced within a study of blood T cell repertoires in COVID-19. Overall study: Acute and convalescent COVID-19 specimens originated in the United States, Italy and Spain. Sources were T cells, B-cell-depleted T cells, or PBMCs; the material itself was cDNA or gDNA.

This clone was seen once. Per the original methods: Cell counts per sample came from amplifying reference gene primers. Clones were sequenced by immunoSEQ multiplex PCR, and TCRdb holds only the in-frame ones, with some missing. V, J and clone size reflect that table, while D and trimming were determined from the DNA. The table has roughly 100,000 clones, 90% to 95% seen once. The source material was peripheral blood. This clonotype was obtained from a human donor in a cohort sampled during active COVID-19.

The CDR3 bases are TGTGCCAGTAGTATGTCCGGGACTACAATCTACGAGCAGTACTTC. Translation: CASSMSGTTIYEQYF. The chain is built from TRBV19 and TRBJ2-7; 7 bases are shared with TRBD2. V was clipped by 3 bases and J by 3 bases; unmatched bases: 8. The CDR3 consists of 15 residues. Looked up from germline, CDR1 is LNHDA and CDR2 is SQIVND (reference sequence).